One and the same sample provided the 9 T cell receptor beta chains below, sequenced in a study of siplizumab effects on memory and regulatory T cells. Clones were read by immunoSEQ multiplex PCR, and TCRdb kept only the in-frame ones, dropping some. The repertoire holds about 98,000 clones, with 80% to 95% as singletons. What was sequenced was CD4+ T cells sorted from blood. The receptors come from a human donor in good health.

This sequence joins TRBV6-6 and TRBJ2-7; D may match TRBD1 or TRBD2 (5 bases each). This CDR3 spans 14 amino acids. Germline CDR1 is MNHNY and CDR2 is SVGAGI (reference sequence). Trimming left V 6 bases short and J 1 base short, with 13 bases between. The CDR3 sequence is CASRVPGRSYEQYF. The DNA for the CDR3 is TGTGCCAGCAGGGTACCGGGACGGTCCTACGAGCAGTACTTC.

The CDR3 DNA is TGTGCCAGCAGTCAAGCGGGAGGGCCTAACGGGGAGCTGTTTTTT. It specifies CASSQAGGPNGELFF. The V and J genes are TRBV9 and TRBJ2-2; 10 bases fit TRBD2. V lost 5 bases, J lost 7 bases, and 8 bases stayed unmatched. Per germline, CDR1 SGDLS and CDR2 YYNGEE. The CDR3 is 15 amino acids.

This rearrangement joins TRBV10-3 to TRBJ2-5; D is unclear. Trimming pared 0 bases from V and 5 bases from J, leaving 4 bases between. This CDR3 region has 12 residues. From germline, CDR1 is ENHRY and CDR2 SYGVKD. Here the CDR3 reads CAISESVETQYF. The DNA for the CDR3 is TGTGCCATCAGTGAGTCGGTGGAGACCCAGTACTTC.

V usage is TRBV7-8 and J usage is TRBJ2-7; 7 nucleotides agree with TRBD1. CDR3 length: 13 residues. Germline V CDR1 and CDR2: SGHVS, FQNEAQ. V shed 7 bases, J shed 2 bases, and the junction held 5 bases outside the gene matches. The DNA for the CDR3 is TGTGCCAGCATCAGGACAGGTACCTACGAGCAGTACTTC. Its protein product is CASIRTGTYEQYF.

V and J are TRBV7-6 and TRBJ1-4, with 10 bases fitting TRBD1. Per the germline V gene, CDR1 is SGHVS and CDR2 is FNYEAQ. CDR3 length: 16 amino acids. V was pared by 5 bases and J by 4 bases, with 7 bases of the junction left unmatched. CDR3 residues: CASSHRQGAYNEKLFF. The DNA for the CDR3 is TGTGCCAGCAGCCATCGACAGGGGGCATATAATGAAAAACTGTTTTTT. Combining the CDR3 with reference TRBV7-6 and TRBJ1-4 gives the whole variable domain GAGVSQSPRYKVTKRGQDVALRCDPISGHVSLYWYRQALGQGPEFLTYFNYEAQQDKSGLPNDRFSAERPEGSISTLTIQRTEQRDSAMYRCASSHRQGAYNEKLFFGSGTQLSVL.

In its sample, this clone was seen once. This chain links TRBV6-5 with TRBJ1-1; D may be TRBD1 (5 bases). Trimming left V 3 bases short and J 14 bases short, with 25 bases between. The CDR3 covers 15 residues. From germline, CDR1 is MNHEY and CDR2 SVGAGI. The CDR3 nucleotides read TGTGCCAGCAGTTATGCACCGACCTCACACAGGAGTTCCTTCTTT. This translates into CASSYAPTSHRSSFF.

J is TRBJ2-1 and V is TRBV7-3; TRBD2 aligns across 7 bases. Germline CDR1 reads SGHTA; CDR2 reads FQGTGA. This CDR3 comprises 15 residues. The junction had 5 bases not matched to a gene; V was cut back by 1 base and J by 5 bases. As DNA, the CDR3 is TGTGCCAGCAGCTTAAACGGGAGGCCCCACAATGAGCAGTTCTTC. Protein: CASSLNGRPHNEQFF.

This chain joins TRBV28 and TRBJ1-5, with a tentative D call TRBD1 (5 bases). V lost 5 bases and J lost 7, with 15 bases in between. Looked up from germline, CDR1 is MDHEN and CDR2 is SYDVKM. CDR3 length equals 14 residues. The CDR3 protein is CASSPPPGNQPQHF. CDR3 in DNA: TGTGCCAGCAGTCCGCCTCCAGGGAACCAGCCCCAGCATTTT.

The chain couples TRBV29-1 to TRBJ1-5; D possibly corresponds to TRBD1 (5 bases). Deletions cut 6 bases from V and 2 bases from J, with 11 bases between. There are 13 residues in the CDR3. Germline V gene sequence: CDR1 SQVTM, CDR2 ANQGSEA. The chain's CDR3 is CSVSGGGNQPQHF. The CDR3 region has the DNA TGCAGCGTCTCCGGGGGAGGCAATCAGCCCCAGCATTTT.